This T cell receptor (beta chain) was identified during a study of CD8+CD57+ T cells in acquired aplastic anemia. Genomic DNA constituted the template upon which TCR beta VDJ and CDR3 profiling was performed. TCRdb analysed the reads with MiXCR anew, one entry per CDR3 protein. The sample yields some 68,000 distinct CDR3 sequences, roughly half seen once. J gave up 2 bases and V 4 bases, and 5 bases lay outside the gene matches. The germline V gene encodes CDR1 MNHNS and CDR2 SASEGT. The CDR3 runs to 14 residues. The clonotype was recovered from a human donor in good health, serving as a control. Sequencing was performed on sorted CD4+, CD8+, or CD8+CD57+ T cells (not recorded which) from PBMCs. This chain uses TRBV6-1 with TRBJ2-7; TRBD1 aligns across 7 bases. Written as DNA, the CDR3 is TGTGCCAGCAGTGTAAACAGGGGCCCCTACGAGCAGTACTTC. Amino acid sequence: CASSVNRGPYEQYF.